This T cell receptor (beta chain) emerged from a study of T cell responses to AZD1222 COVID-19 vaccine (dated by TCRdb to the early 2020s). Looking at the study overall: A total of approximately 240 trial participants underwent TCR sequencing, of whom about 210 received two doses of AZD1222 and some 25 received two doses of the MenACWY control vaccine. Trial participants were enrolled by age into subgroups of 18-55, 56-69 and 70-plus years, and 148, 28 and 57 TCR-sequenced participants, respectively, were included in these subgroups.

The CDR3 regions of human TCRbeta chains were analyzed by immunosequencing. In the authors' own workflow: Repertoire TCRs were matched against a reference library of SARS-CoV-2-specific TCRs generated with the MIRA antigen-specificity platform. Breadth was defined as the fraction of unique TCRs that were SARS-CoV-2-associated. Depth was defined as the fraction of total T cells that were SARS-CoV-2-associated. Using the MIRA data, each spike-specific TCR was assigned both to the spike region to which the TCR was reactive and to a CD4 or CD8 class. Log10-transformed breadth and depth values were compared by one-way ANOVA with Sidak's multiple comparisons tests. TCRdb mirrors the immuneACCESS table, restricted to in-frame sequences. Some clones are absent from its copies; in checked studies, under half trace to an unresolved V gene, and the reason for the others is unknown. V and J calls and clone size come straight from that table; D and trimming were deduced from the DNA. This sample holds 150,000 to 200,000 clones; approximately 93% were observed only once. Approximately 1.2% of the sample rests with the top ten.

Explained via the paper, the time point label denotes: about 28 days (+/-7) after the second vaccine dose. AZD1222 recipients whose second dose came at about 4 weeks and those whose second dose came at about 12 weeks were combined into one group, since spike-specific TCR depth and breadth did not differ between the two schedules. The vaccinee samples were drawn from two UK trials, COV001 and COV002, one of which was a single-blind randomized controlled phase 2/3 trial testing AZD1222 (ChAdOx1 nCoV-19) in healthy adults. For TCRbeta chain sequencing, PBMC samples were collected from trial participants at day 0 and at day 28 after the second dose. As to this clone: Its antigen is still unknown. Nothing much larger sits one base from this clone, and base qualities are not available.

The paper as a whole reports these results and caveats: Participants were mostly white British, with more females than males. The authors suggested clonal diversity may have been underestimated. Reportedly, almost half of the unique spike-specific TCRs recognized epitopes lying outside the regions that are mutated in the B.1.351 and B.1.1.7 variants. Because no samples from the day 14 peak response were available, repertoires could be characterized only after the peak T cell response. After two AZD1222 doses, both the breadth and the depth of spike-specific TCRs were significantly higher than at day 0 and than in MenACWY recipients. The vaccine-associated CD4 TCRs covered the entire spike protein, and the dominant responses fell in regions 160-218 and 743-854. Conclusions about previously exposed vaccinees were limited because only six or seven AZD1222 recipients were SARS-CoV-2 seropositive at baseline. In the small 56-69-year group, the increase in depth fell short of significance, most likely because of low power.

V is clipped by 8 bases and J by 2 bases, and the sequence between their germline boundaries is 13 bases long. The germline V gene gives CDR1 as ENHRY and CDR2 as SYGVKD. Including the terminal cysteine and phenylalanine, the CDR3 comprises 13 residues. The sequence is cut down to CDR3 DNA, 39 bases in frame from base 1. The specimen comprised peripheral blood, sampled 28 days after the second AZD1222 dose. This receptor was obtained from an adult who received the AZD1222 COVID-19 vaccine. The chain links TRBV10-3 with TRBJ2-7; a weak D assignment points to TRBD1 (5 bases agree). The bases read TGTGCCATCGGCGGCAGGGAAACCTACGAGCAGTACTTC. Translated, this gives CAIGGRETYEQYF.